A selection of T cell receptor beta chains follows, all from one sample in a study of shared clonotypes between healthy human individuals. Sequencing was performed with immunoSEQ multiplex PCR; in TCRdb, only in-frame clones are kept and a portion is missing. The sample includes 2.5 million or so clones, around 94% seen only once; the top ten take roughly 0.13%. The sample taken for sequencing was naive CD4+ T cells sorted from blood. Source of these receptors: a man aged 18-30 years in good health. Each CDR3 is given with its conserved first and last residue. D genes are given only for firm matches. A clone size is listed for some rows: how often the clone was seen (once, few, many), or a class if it is expanded.

DNA | CDR3 | D | J | length | size | V
TGTGCCAGCATGGCCGGTTTTAGGGAGACCCAGTACTTC | CASMAGFRETQYF | NA | TRBJ2-5 | 13 | NA | TRBV6-1
TGTGCCAGCAGCAGAGGACAGTACCAAGAGACCCAGTACTTC | CASSRGQYQETQYF | NA | TRBJ2-5 | 14 | NA | TRBV6-6
TGTGCCAGCAGCCCAGGGGGGGCCCCCAATGAGCAGTTCTTC | CASSPGGAPNEQFF | NA | TRBJ2-1 | 14 | NA | TRBV7-8
TGTGCCAGCAGCACCCGAGCCAGCGGGCCCTACGAGCAGTACTTC | CASSTRASGPYEQYF | NA | TRBJ2-7 | 15 | NA | TRBV9
TGCGCCAGCAGGAGAGGTGTCAATGAAAATCAGCCCCAGCATTTT | CASRRGVNENQPQHF | NA | TRBJ1-5 | 15 | NA | TRBV10-2
TGTGCCAGCAGCCGGAGGGGAAACACTGAAGCTTTCTTT | CASSRRGNTEAFF | NA | TRBJ1-1 | 13 | once | TRBV14
TGCGCCAGCAGCTTGGGCCGGGACAGGGGGCCCTACGAGCAGTACTTC | CASSLGRDRGPYEQYF | TRBD1 | TRBJ2-7 | 16 | NA | TRBV5-1
TGTGCCAGCAGCCAAGATCCCCACGGACCGGGACAGCTATACCTCAGCTCCTACGAGCAGTACTTC | CASSQDPHGPGQLYLSSYEQYF | TRBD1 | TRBJ2-7 | 22 | NA | TRBV14
TGCGCCAGCAGCACACAGTACAGGGGAACGAACACCGGGGAGCTGTTTTTT | CASSTQYRGTNTGELFF | TRBD1 | TRBJ2-2 | 17 | NA | TRBV4-3
TGTGCCTGGAGTGGGTCCCGGGGGGCCCTGGGCAATCAGCCCCAGCATTTT | CAWSGSRGALGNQPQHF | NA | TRBJ1-5 | 17 | NA | TRBV30
TGTGCCAGCAGTGAAGGGAGGGTGCGTCAGCCCCAGCATTTT | CASSEGRVRQPQHF | NA | TRBJ1-5 | 14 | NA | TRBV2
TGTGCCAGCAGCTTAGGACAGACCTTTAGCAATCAGCCCCAGCATTTT | CASSLGQTFSNQPQHF | NA | TRBJ1-5 | 16 | NA | TRBV11-1
TGTGCCAGCAGCTTAATACCCTCTCGGGAGGTCGAGCAGTACTTC | CASSLIPSREVEQYF | TRBD2 | TRBJ2-7 | 15 | NA | TRBV7-2
TGTGCCATCAGTGAGCAGCGGGAGAAAGGCTACGAGCAGTACTTC | CAISEQREKGYEQYF | TRBD2 | TRBJ2-7 | 15 | once | TRBV10-3
TGCGCCAGCAGCCAAGGGGGGGGAAGCTCCTATAATTCACCCCTCCACTTT | CASSQGGGSSYNSPLHF | NA | TRBJ1-6 | 17 | NA | TRBV4-1
TGTGCCAGCAGCTTAGTTCCACTGGACTACGAGCAGTACTTC | CASSLVPLDYEQYF | NA | TRBJ2-7 | 14 | NA | TRBV11-2
TGTGCCAGCAGCCCATTAAGCTCCTATAATTCACCCCTCCACTTT | CASSPLSSYNSPLHF | NA | TRBJ1-6 | 15 | NA | TRBV6-5
TGTGCCAGCAGCGCGGACTCTGGGGCCAACGTCCTGACTTTC | CASSADSGANVLTF | NA | TRBJ2-6 | 14 | NA | TRBV7-3
TGTGCCAGCAGTTTCCAGACAGGGCTGTCCTACAATGAGCAGTTCTTC | CASSFQTGLSYNEQFF | TRBD1 | TRBJ2-1 | 16 | NA | TRBV28
TGCAGCGTGCGGGCTGGAGGGAGCAATCAGCCCCAGCATTTT | CSVRAGGSNQPQHF | NA | TRBJ1-5 | 14 | NA | TRBV29-1
TGTGCCAGCTCACCGACTAGGGGTGTTTCTGATACGCAGTATTTT | CASSPTRGVSDTQYF | NA | TRBJ2-3 | 15 | NA | TRBV18
TGTGCCAGCAGCTTGGTTTACGGGGGAGGAGAGACCCAGTACTTC | CASSLVYGGGETQYF | NA | TRBJ2-5 | 15 | NA | TRBV5-4
TGTGCCAGCAGTCCCCCCCTCTTGGGGGAGGGGAACACCGGGGAGCTGTTTTTT | CASSPPLLGEGNTGELFF | TRBD2 | TRBJ2-2 | 18 | NA | TRBV25-1
TGTGCCAGCAGTTCCCGAGGGGCCTACGAGCAGTACTTC | CASSSRGAYEQYF | NA | TRBJ2-7 | 13 | NA | TRBV28
TGTGCCTGGAGTGTTCGGGGCGGGAACTACAATGAGCAGTTCTTC | CAWSVRGGNYNEQFF | NA | TRBJ2-1 | 15 | NA | TRBV30
TGTGCCAGCAGAGTTTATAAGGACACCGGGGAGCTGTTTTTT | CASRVYKDTGELFF | NA | TRBJ2-2 | 14 | NA | TRBV2
TGTGCCAGCAGCTTAGGAGGGAACACCGGGGAGCTGTTTTTT | CASSLGGNTGELFF | NA | TRBJ2-2 | 14 | once | TRBV7-9
TGTGCCAGCAGCTTACTCACAGGGGGCAGGGGGACTGAAGCTTTCTTT | CASSLLTGGRGTEAFF | TRBD1 | TRBJ1-1 | 16 | NA | TRBV7-9
TGTGCCAGTAGTATGAAAGGGGTAAATCAGCCCCAGCATTTT | CASSMKGVNQPQHF | NA | TRBJ1-5 | 14 | NA | TRBV19
TGTGCCAGTATTCCGACTAGCGGGAGATATCTCGACACCGGGGAGCTGTTTTTT | CASIPTSGRYLDTGELFF | TRBD2 | TRBJ2-2 | 18 | NA | TRBV19
TGTGCCAGCAGCTCCTATCATACAGGGGTAACCGGGGAGCTGTTTTTT | CASSSYHTGVTGELFF | TRBD1 | TRBJ2-2 | 16 | NA | TRBV11-2
TGCGCCAGCCGACCGGGACACATAACCGGGGAGCTGTTTTTT | CASRPGHITGELFF | NA | TRBJ2-2 | 14 | NA | TRBV4-3
TGTGCCCCGTCGGGGGGGGGCGTTTGGAGCAATCAGCCCCAGCATTTT | CAPSGGGVWSNQPQHF | NA | TRBJ1-5 | 16 | NA | TRBV18
TGTGCCAGCAGCTCCAGGACAGGGGGCGATGCAGATACGCAGTATTTT | CASSSRTGGDADTQYF | TRBD1 | TRBJ2-3 | 16 | NA | TRBV2
TGTGCCAGCAGACAGACCTGGCTGGAGACCCAGTACTTC | CASRQTWLETQYF | NA | TRBJ2-5 | 13 | NA | TRBV6-1
TGTGCCAGCAGTTTCCCGACAGGTCCATACAATGAGCAGTTCTTC | CASSFPTGPYNEQFF | NA | TRBJ2-1 | 15 | once | TRBV28
TGTGCCAGCGTGGCTAGCGGCCCCTACAATGAGCAGTTCTTC | CASVASGPYNEQFF | TRBD2 | TRBJ2-1 | 14 | NA | TRBV7-8
TGTGCCAGCAGGGCGAACACCGGGGAGCTGTTTTTT | CASRANTGELFF | NA | TRBJ2-2 | 12 | once | TRBV7-9
TGTGCCAGCAGTTACTCTATCGCGGGTAGCTCCTACGAGCAGTACTTC | CASSYSIAGSSYEQYF | NA | TRBJ2-7 | 16 | NA | TRBV6-6
TGCGCCAGCAGCTCCTCCGGGACTACGCCAGTCGATGAGCAGTTCTTC | CASSSSGTTPVDEQFF | TRBD2 | TRBJ2-1 | 16 | NA | TRBV5-1
TGTGCCTGGAGCGCCGGACAGGGGTGGACCGGGGAGCTGTTTTTT | CAWSAGQGWTGELFF | TRBD1 | TRBJ2-2 | 15 | NA | TRBV30
TGTGCCAGCAGTAGGAACAATGAGCAGTTCTTC | CASSRNNEQFF | NA | TRBJ2-1 | 11 | NA | TRBV6-1
TGTGCCAGCAGCGTAGGTAGGGACTCAGATACGCAGTATTTT | CASSVGRDSDTQYF | NA | TRBJ2-3 | 14 | NA | TRBV9
TGTGCCAGCAGCTGGGAGCGGGGCAATGAGCAGTTCTTC | CASSWERGNEQFF | TRBD2 | TRBJ2-1 | 13 | NA | TRBV27